This TCR beta chain came from a study of T-cell reconstitution after alpha-beta-depleted transplantation in children. The sample holds many counts of this clonotype. Unique molecular identifiers featured in how the TCRbeta library was prepared. TCRdb passed the PCR reads through MiXCR, listing each CDR3 protein once. The repertoire has fewer than 120,000 distinct CDR3 sequences, 10% of them found once; the top ten carry roughly 8%. This sequence was found in a human donor who donated a stem cell graft to a child with acute lymphoblastic leukemia. This sample comprised PBMCs from the stem cell graft donor, obtained from the stem cell graft.

The chain's CDR3 is CASSPLAANYGYTF. The CDR3 nucleotides are TGTGCCAGCAGCCCGTTGGCGGCTAACTATGGCTACACCTTC. This chain joins TRBV3-1 and TRBJ1-2; no clear D. CDR1 and CDR2 (germline): LGHDT, YNNKEL (reference sequence). The CDR3 spans 14 residues. Trimming removed 4 bases from V and 0 bases from J, with 9 bases in between.